These 22 T cell receptor beta chains came from one sample sequenced in a study of T cell responses to AZD1222 COVID-19 vaccine. Profiling relied on immunoSEQ multiplex PCR, and the TCRdb table lists in-frame clones only, not all of them. Of approximately 60,000 clones detected, around 85% appear once; the ten largest clones hold 16%. The material was peripheral blood, obtained on day 0 of AZD1222 vaccination. These receptors originate from an adult in good health.

The chain uses TRBV7-9 and TRBJ2-6, with TRBD1 as a possible D gene (5 bases). V was pared by 0 bases and J by 1 base, with 13 bases between. Germline V gene sequence: CDR1 SEHNR, CDR2 FQNEAQ (reference sequence). This CDR3 spans 18 amino acids. The CDR3 DNA reads TGTGCCAGCAGCTTAGCCGACAGATCCTATTCTGGGGCCAACGTCCTGACTTTC. Translation gives CASSLADRSYSGANVLTF.

This clone was seen a single time. CDR3 residues: CASKGPVGTEAFF. For the CDR3, the DNA is TGCGCCAGCAAAGGGCCCGTTGGGACTGAAGCTTTCTTT. The chain carries TRBV5-1 and TRBJ1-1; no clear D gene. CDR1 is SGHRS, CDR2 YFSETQ, per germline. The CDR3 loop spans 13 amino acids. Trimming cost V 6 bases and J 5 bases, with 14 bases left between them.

The CDR3 bases are TGCGCCAGCAGCCAAGCCCCGCAAACAGACAACTTTTACTACGAGCAGTACTTC. Amino acid sequence: CASSQAPQTDNFYYEQYF. The rearrangement joins TRBV4-1 to TRBJ2-7; D not certain. The V end was cut by 1 base, the J end by 3 bases, with 22 bases between. The CDR3 is 18 residues long. Germline V CDR1 and CDR2: MGHRA, YSYEKL.

The chain has TRBV29-1 and TRBJ2-1, with 7 positions matching TRBD2. Looked up from germline, CDR1 is SQVTM and CDR2 is ANQGSEA. The CDR3 extends over 11 amino acids. The V gene end was trimmed by 8 bases and the J gene end by 7 bases; junction bases not matched to a gene: 5. The CDR3 nucleotides are TGCAGCTTCGAACTAGCGAATGAGCAGTTCTTC. Its protein is CSFELANEQFF.

Regarding this clone: In the same sample, other DNA sequences code for this CDR3. This rearrangement joins TRBV28 to TRBJ2-7; no firm D call. Between the trimmed V and J ends, which lost 4 bases and 3 bases, there was a span of 16 bases. The CDR3 spans 15 residues. Germline V lookup: CDR1 MDHEN, CDR2 SYDVKM. For the CDR3, the DNA is TGTGCCAGCAGTTCCCCGGGCCACAACCGCTACGAGCAGTACTTC. It encodes CASSSPGHNRYEQYF.

CDR3 sequence (DNA): TGTGCCAGCAGAACAGGGGGCTCTGGAAACACCATATATTTT. Protein: CASRTGGSGNTIYF. The J gene is TRBJ1-3, the V gene TRBV28, with 8 bases aligning to TRBD1. With V trimmed by 6 bases and J by 0 bases, 1 base remained unmatched. This CDR3 region has 14 residues. CDR1 and CDR2 from the germline V gene are MDHEN and SYDVKM.

V gene TRBV19 combines with J gene TRBJ2-3; the match to TRBD2 covers 12 bases. Per the germline V gene, CDR1 is LNHDA and CDR2 is SQIVND (reference sequence). V shed 10 bases, J shed 4 bases, and the junction held 3 bases outside the gene matches. The CDR3 is 13 amino acids. As DNA, the CDR3 is TGTGCCACTAGCGGGAGGGCCCCAGATACGCAGTATTTT. Translating gives CATSGRAPDTQYF.

This clone was observed a few times. This chain joins TRBV7-2 and TRBJ2-1; 16 bases match TRBD2. The CDR3 is 18 amino acids. Per germline, CDR1 SGHTA and CDR2 FQGNSA. With V trimmed by 7 bases and J by 0 bases, 6 bases remained unmatched. The CDR3 coding sequence is TGTGCCAGCATCGCTGGGACTAGCGGGAGGGGCTCCTACAATGAGCAGTTCTTC. Protein: CASIAGTSGRGSYNEQFF.

J is TRBJ1-1 and V is TRBV2; D gene uncertain. Trimming removed 4 bases at V and 0 bases at J, with 15 bases between. CDR1 is SNHLY, CDR2 FYNNEI, per germline. The CDR3 covers 16 residues. This chain's CDR3 is CASSVPSGWMNTEAFF. The CDR3 DNA reads TGTGCCAGCAGTGTCCCCTCAGGATGGATGAACACTGAAGCTTTCTTT.

The chain couples TRBV28 to TRBJ2-1; 8 bases match TRBD2. This CDR3 spans 16 amino acids. J lost 2 bases, V lost 7 bases, and 10 bases had no gene match. The germline V gene encodes CDR1 MDHEN and CDR2 SYDVKM. CDR3 nucleotides: TGTGCCAGCACCCCCACTCCGGGGGGGACCTACAATGAGCAGTTCTTC. Its protein is CASTPTPGGTYNEQFF.

This sequence joins TRBV28 and TRBJ1-5; tentative D call: TRBD1 (6 bases). V lost 7 bases, J lost 9 bases, and 19 bases lay in between. The length of the CDR3 is 14 residues. Per germline, CDR1 MDHEN and CDR2 SYDVKM. In DNA, the CDR3 is TGTGCCAGCATTAGACAGGTCGGAGAGGGGCCCCAGCATTTT. Its translation is CASIRQVGEGPQHF.

The gene calls are TRBV2 and TRBJ2-7, with 12 bases lining up with TRBD2. The V segment lost 3 bases and the J segment 3 bases; nucleotides outside the gene matches: 6. CDR1 and CDR2 from the germline V gene are SNHLY and FYNNEI. The CDR3 contains 16 residues. The CDR3 protein is CASSETSGRSRYEQYF. In DNA form, the CDR3 reads TGTGCCAGCAGTGAGACTAGCGGGAGAAGTCGCTACGAGCAGTACTTC. The complete variable domain, with remaining parts taken from reference TRBV2 and TRBJ2-7, reads EPEVTQTPSHQVTQMGQEVILRCVPISNHLYFYWYRQILGQKVEFLVSFYNNEISEKSEIFDDQFSVERPDGSNFTLKIRSTKLEDSAMYFCASSETSGRSRYEQYFGPGTRLTVT.

V and J are TRBV5-6 and TRBJ2-3; D uncertain. This CDR3 is 15 amino acids long. V lost 3 bases, J lost 1 base, and 12 bases lay in between. Germline V gives CDR1 SGHDT, CDR2 YYEEEE. The CDR3 sequence is CASSSPLRGTDTQYF. CDR3 nucleotides: TGTGCCAGCAGCTCCCCGCTAAGGGGCACAGATACGCAGTATTTT.

This clone was recorded many times. The chain has TRBV5-4 and TRBJ1-6, with D possibly being TRBD1 (5 bases). This CDR3 region has 16 residues. Between the trimmed V and J ends, which lost 4 bases and 4 bases, there was a span of 15 bases. Germline loops: CDR1 SGHNT, CDR2 YYREEE (reference sequence). Here the CDR3 reads CASSARGRSYNSPLHF. CDR3 sequence (DNA): TGTGCCAGCAGCGCCCGGGGGAGGTCTTATAATTCACCCCTCCACTTT.

The count of this clone is one. This chain joins TRBV20-1 and TRBJ2-1; D gene uncertain. The CDR3 runs to 9 residues. With 6 bases removed from V and 12 bases from J, the gap between germline ends came to 9 bases. Germline V gene lookup returns CDR1 DFQATT and CDR2 SNEGSKA (reference sequence). CDR3 protein: CSAIGLQFF. Here the CDR3 DNA reads TGCAGTGCCATCGGATTGCAGTTCTTC.

The chain has TRBV27 and TRBJ1-3; D gene unclear. The CDR3 has 13 residues. The V end was cut by 3 bases, the J end by 8 bases, with 11 bases between. From germline, CDR1 is MNHEY and CDR2 SMNVEV (reference sequence). Here the CDR3 DNA reads TGTGCCAGCAGTTTTACCTGGAGAGACACCATATATTTT. It is translated as CASSFTWRDTIYF.

V is TRBV30 and J is TRBJ2-7; 9 bases agree with TRBD2. The V segment lost 4 bases and the J segment 2 bases; nucleotides outside the gene matches: 6. This CDR3 is 14 amino acids long. The germline V gene encodes CDR1 GTSNPN and CDR2 SVGIG (reference sequence). The CDR3 nucleotides are TGTGCCTGGAAGGGCGGGAGGGGGGCCTACGAGCAGTACTTC. It specifies CAWKGGRGAYEQYF.

The V gene is TRBV19, the J gene TRBJ1-5; the match to TRBD1 covers 7 bases. Losses at the gene ends were 5 bases for V and 0 bases for J; bases not matched to a gene: 4. The CDR3 contains 15 residues. CDR1 is LNHDA and CDR2 is SQIVND in the germline V gene (reference sequence). The CDR3 sequence: CASSSGTASNQPQHF. CDR3 coding DNA: TGTGCCAGTAGTTCCGGGACAGCTAGCAATCAGCCCCAGCATTTT.

The V gene is TRBV3-1 (or the pseudogene TRBV3-2), the J gene TRBJ2-1; 9 bases map to TRBD2. The trim removed 3 bases at V and 0 bases at J, leaving 3 bases unmatched. Germline loops: CDR1 LGHDT, CDR2 YNNKEL (reference sequence). The CDR3 has 16 residues. DNA for the CDR3: TGTGCCAGCAGCCACCGTAGCGGGAGCTCCTACAATGAGCAGTTCTTC. This gives the protein CASSHRSGSSYNEQFF.

This chain connects TRBV19 to TRBJ2-3; 8 nucleotides line up with TRBD2. V dropped 7 bases and J dropped 3; count of bases not matched to a gene: 6. The CDR3 consists of 14 residues. The V gene's germline CDR1 is LNHDA and CDR2 SQIVND (reference sequence). The CDR3 coding sequence is TGTGCCAGTAATGGCGGGAGGATAACAGATACGCAGTATTTT. Amino acid sequence: CASNGGRITDTQYF.

The chain combines TRBV19 with TRBJ1-4; D call uncertain. Germline V gene sequence: CDR1 LNHDA, CDR2 SQIVND (reference sequence). CDR3 length: 13 amino acids. V lost 6 bases, J lost 8 bases, and 13 bases lay in between. CDR3 sequence (DNA): TGTGCCAGTAGCGGGCCAAGAACGGAAAAACTGTTTTTT. Its protein is CASSGPRTEKLFF.

CDR3: CASSAGTGGYEQYF. The CDR3 DNA is TGTGCCAGCAGCGCCGGGACAGGGGGCTACGAGCAGTACTTC. This chain links TRBV9 with TRBJ2-7, with 11 bases aligning to TRBD1. This CDR3 comprises 14 residues. V dropped 3 bases and J dropped 3; count of bases not matched to a gene: 2. The germline V gene has CDR1 SGDLS and CDR2 YYNGEE.